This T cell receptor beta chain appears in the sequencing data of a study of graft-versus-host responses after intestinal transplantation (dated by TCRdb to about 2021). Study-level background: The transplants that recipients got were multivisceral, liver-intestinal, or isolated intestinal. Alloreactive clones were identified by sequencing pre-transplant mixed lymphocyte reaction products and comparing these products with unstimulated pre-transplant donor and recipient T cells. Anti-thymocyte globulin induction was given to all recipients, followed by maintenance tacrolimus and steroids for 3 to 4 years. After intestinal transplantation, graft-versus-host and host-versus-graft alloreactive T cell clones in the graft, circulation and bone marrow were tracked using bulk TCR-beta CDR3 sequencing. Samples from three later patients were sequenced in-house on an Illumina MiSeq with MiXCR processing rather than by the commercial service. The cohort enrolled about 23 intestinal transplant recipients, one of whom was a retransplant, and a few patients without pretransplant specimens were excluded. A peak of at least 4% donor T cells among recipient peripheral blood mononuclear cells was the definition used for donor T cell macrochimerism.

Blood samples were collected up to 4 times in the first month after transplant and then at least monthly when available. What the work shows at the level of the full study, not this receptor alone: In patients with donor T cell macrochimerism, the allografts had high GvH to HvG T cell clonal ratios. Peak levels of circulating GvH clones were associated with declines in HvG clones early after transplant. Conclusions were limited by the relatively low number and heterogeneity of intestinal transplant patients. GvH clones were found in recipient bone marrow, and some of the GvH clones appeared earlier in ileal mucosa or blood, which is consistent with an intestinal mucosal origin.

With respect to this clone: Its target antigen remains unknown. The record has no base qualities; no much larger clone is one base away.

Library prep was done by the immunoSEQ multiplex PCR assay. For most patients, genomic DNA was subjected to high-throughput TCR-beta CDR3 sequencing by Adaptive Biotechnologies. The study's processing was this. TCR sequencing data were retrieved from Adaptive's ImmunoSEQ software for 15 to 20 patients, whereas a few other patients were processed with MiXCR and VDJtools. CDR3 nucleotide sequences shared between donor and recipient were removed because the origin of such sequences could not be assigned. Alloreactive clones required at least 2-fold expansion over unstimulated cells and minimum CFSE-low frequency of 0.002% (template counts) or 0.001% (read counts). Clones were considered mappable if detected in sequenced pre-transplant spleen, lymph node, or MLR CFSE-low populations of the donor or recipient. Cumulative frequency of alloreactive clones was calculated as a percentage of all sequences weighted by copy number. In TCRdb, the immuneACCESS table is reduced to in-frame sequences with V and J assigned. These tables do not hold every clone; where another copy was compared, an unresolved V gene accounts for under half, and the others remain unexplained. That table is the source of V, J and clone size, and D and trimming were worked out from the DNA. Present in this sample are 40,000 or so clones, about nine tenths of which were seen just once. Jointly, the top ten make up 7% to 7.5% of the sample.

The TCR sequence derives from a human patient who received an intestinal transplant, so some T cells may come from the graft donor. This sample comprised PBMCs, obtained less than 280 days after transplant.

The CDR3 protein is CASSLLGGEAFF. The DNA sequence follows: TGTGCCAGCAGCTTATTGGGGGGTGAAGCTTTCTTT. In this chain, TRBV11-3 is recombined with TRBJ1-1; 5 matching bases give a weak D call of TRBD1. From cysteine to phenylalanine, the CDR3 is 12 amino acids long. The read is trimmed to its CDR3 DNA, 36 bases read in frame from base 1. V lost 2 bases and J lost 7 bases; the stretch between them is 8 bases long. CDR1 and CDR2 are read off the germline V gene as SGHNT and YENEEA.